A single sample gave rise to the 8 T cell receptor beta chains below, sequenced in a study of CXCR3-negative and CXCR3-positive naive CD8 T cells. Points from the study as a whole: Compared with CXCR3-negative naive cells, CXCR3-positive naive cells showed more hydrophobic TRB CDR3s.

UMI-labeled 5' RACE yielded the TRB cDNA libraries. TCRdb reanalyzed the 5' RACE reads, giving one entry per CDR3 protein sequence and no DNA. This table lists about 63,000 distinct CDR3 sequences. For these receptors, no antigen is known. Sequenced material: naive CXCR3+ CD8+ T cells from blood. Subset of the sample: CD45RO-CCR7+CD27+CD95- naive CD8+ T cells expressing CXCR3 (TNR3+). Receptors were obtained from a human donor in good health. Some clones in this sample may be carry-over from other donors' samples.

The CDR3 protein is CASSLPSPGHSIYEQYF. V is TRBV28 and J is TRBJ2-7; TCRdb indicates TRBD2, and absent DNA this call remains unverified. The CDR3 has 17 residues. Germline-derived CDR1 and CDR2 are MDHEN and SYDVKM.

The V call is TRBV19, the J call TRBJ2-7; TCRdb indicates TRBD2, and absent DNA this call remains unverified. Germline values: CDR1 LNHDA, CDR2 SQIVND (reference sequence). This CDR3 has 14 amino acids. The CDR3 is CASSWEPGNYEQYF.

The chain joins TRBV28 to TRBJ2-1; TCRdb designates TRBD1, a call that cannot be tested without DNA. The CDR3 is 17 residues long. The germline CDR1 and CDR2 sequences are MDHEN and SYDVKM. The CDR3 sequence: CASSPTGQGIFDNEQFF.

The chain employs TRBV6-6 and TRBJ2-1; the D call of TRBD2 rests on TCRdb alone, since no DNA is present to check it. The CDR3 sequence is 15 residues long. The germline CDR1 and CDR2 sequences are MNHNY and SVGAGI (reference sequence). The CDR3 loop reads CASSYLETRHNEQFF.

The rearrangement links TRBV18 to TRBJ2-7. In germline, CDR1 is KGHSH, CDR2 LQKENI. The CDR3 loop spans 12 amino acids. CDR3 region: CASSHGGDEQYF. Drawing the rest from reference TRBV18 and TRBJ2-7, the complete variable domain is NAGVMQNPRHLVRRRGQEARLRCSPMKGHSHVYWYRQLPEEGLKFMVYLQKENIIDESGMPKERFSAEFPKEGPSILRIQQVVRGDSAAYFCASSHGGDEQYFGPGTRLTVT.

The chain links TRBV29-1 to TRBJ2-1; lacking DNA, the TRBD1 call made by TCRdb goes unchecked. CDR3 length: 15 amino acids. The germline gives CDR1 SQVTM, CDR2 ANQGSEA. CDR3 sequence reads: CSVEDRKGAYNEQFF.

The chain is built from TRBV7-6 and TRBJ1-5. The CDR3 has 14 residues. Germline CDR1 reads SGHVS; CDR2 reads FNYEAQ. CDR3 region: CASSRTDSNQPQHF.

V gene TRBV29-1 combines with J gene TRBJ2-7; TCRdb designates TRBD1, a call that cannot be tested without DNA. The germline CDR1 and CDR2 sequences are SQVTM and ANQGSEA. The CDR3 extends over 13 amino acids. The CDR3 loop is CSVAGTGSYEQYF.